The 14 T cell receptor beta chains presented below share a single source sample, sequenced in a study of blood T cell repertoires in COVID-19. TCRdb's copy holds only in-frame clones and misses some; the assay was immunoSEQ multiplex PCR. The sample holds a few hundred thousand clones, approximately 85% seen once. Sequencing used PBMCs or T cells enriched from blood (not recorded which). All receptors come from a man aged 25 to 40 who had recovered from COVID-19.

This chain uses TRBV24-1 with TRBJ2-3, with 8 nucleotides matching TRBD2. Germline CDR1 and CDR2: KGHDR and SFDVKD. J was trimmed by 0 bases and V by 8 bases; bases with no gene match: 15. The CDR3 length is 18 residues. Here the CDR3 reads CATICSGANSNSTDTQYF. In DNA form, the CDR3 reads TGTGCCACCATCTGTAGCGGGGCGAACTCGAATAGCACAGATACGCAGTATTTT.

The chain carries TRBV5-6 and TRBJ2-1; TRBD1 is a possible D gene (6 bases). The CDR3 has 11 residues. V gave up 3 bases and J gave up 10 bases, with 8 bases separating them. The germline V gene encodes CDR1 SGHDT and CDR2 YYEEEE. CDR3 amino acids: CASSYQGEQFF. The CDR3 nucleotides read TGTGCCAGCAGCTACCAGGGGGAGCAGTTCTTC.

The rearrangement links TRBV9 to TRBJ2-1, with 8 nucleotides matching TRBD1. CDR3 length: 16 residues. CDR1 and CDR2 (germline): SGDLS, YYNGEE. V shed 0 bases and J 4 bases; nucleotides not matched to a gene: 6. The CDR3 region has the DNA TGTGCCAGCAGCGTAGGGGGACAGGCGTCTTACAATGAGCAGTTCTTC. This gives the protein CASSVGGQASYNEQFF.

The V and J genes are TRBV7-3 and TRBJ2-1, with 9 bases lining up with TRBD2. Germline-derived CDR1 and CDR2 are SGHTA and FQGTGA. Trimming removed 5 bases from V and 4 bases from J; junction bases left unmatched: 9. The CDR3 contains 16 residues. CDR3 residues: CASSLEGTSIYNEQFF. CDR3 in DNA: TGTGCCAGCAGCCTAGAGGGGACTAGCATTTACAATGAGCAGTTCTTC. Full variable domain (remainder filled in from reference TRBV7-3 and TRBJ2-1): GAGVSQTPSNKVTEKGKYVELRCDPISGHTALYWYRQSLGQGPEFLIYFQGTGAADDSGLPNDRFFAVRPEGSVSTLKIQRTERGDSAVYLCASSLEGTSIYNEQFFGPGTRLTVL.

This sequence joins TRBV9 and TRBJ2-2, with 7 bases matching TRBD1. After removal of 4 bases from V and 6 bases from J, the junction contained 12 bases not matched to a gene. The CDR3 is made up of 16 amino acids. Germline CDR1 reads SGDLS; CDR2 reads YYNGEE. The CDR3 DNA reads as TGTGCCAGCAGCCCACGGATAGGACAGGCGTCCGGGGAGCTGTTTTTT. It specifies CASSPRIGQASGELFF.

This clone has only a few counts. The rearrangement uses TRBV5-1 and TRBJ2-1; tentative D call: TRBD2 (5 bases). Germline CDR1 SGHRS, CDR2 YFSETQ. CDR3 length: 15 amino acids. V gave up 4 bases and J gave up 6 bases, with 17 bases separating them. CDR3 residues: CASSLRPGLINEQFF. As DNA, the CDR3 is TGCGCCAGCAGCCTTCGACCTGGACTGATCAATGAGCAGTTCTTC.

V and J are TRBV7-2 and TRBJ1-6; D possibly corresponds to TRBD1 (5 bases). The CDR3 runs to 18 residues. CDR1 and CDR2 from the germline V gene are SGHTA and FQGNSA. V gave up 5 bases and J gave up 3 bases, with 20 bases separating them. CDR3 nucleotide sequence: TGTGCCAGCAGCCGCACCGGCAGGGAGGGAAACTATAATTCACCCCTCCACTTT. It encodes CASSRTGREGNYNSPLHF.

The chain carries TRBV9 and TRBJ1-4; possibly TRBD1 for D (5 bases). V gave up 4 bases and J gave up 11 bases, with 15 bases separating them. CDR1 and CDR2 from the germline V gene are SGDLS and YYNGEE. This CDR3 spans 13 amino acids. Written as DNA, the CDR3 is TGTGCCAGCAGCCTTAGGGGCGCAGACAAACTGTTTTTT. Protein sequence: CASSLRGADKLFF.

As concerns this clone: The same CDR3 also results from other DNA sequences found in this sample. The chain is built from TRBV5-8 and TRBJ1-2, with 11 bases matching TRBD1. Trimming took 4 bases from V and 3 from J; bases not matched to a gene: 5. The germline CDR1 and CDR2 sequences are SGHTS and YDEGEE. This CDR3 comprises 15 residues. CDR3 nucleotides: TGTGCCAGCAGCCCAAGGACAGGGGGCTACTATGGCTACACCTTC. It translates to CASSPRTGGYYGYTF.

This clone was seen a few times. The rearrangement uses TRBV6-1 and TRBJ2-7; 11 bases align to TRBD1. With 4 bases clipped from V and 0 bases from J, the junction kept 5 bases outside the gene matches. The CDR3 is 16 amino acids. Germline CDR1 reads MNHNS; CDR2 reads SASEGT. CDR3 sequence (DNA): TGTGCCAGCAGTGTGGTGGGGACAGGGGGCTCCTACGAGCAGTACTTC. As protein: CASSVVGTGGSYEQYF.

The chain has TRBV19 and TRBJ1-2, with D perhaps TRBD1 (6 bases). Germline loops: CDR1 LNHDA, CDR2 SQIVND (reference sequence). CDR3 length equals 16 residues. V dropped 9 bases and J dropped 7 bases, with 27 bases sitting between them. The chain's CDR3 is CASALEGGPWERGYTF. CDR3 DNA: TGTGCCAGCGCTCTAGAGGGGGGGCCCTGGGAGCGTGGCTACACCTTC.

The CDR3 nucleotides read TGTGCCAGCAGGGACCGGGGCGGGGTATTGTACAATGAGCAGTTCTTC. Translated: CASRDRGGVLYNEQFF. This chain joins TRBV2 and TRBJ2-1; D possibly corresponds to TRBD2 (6 bases). There are 16 residues in the CDR3. Germline V gene lookup returns CDR1 SNHLY and CDR2 FYNNEI. The V end was cut by 6 bases, the J end by 4 bases, with 19 bases between.

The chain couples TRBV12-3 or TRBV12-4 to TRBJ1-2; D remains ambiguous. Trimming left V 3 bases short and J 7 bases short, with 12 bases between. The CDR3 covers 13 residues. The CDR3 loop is CASSFLGPGGYTF. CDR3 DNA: TGTGCCAGCAGTTTTCTTGGCCCGGGTGGCTACACCTTC.

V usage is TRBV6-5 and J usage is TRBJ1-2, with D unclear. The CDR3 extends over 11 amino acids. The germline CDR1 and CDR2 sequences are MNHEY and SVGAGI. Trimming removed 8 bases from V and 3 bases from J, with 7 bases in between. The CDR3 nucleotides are TGTGCCAGCTATTTTCACTATGGCTACACCTTC. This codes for CASYFHYGYTF.